This passage covers 24 T cell receptor beta chains from one sample sequenced in a study of cytomegalovirus exposure and HLA in healthy donors. The primer mix had 60 Vbeta and 13 Jbeta primers. Libraries were prepared by immunoSEQ multiplex PCR; TCRdb keeps only in-frame clonotypes and omits some of them. This sample has 150,000 or so clones, with approximately 84% found just once. Specimen: PBMCs. The receptors stem from a woman in her 50s in good health and CMV-seropositive.

The V gene is TRBV28, the J gene TRBJ1-5, with D possibly TRBD1 on 6 matching bases. With 7 bases removed from V and 2 bases from J, the gap between germline ends came to 18 bases. Germline V lookup: CDR1 MDHEN, CDR2 SYDVKM. This CDR3 is 16 amino acids long. The CDR3 DNA reads as TGTGCCAGCATCGCGTACAGGGCGGGTGGCAATCAGCCCCAGCATTTT. Translated: CASIAYRAGGNQPQHF.

The J gene is TRBJ1-1, the V gene TRBV19, with D possibly TRBD1 on 5 matching bases. This CDR3 has 14 residues. The ends were cut back, 3 bases at V and 10 bases at J, with 18 bases in the middle. Germline assignment: CDR1 LNHDA and CDR2 SQIVND (reference sequence). CDR3 protein: CASSIERDWSPAFF. CDR3 DNA sequence: TGTGCCAGTAGTATCGAGAGGGACTGGAGTCCAGCTTTCTTT.

This clone was counted a single time. V gene TRBV27 combines with J gene TRBJ1-1; 8 positions match TRBD1. The junction had 9 bases not matched to a gene; V was cut back by 3 bases and J by 0 bases. This CDR3 is 17 amino acids long. CDR1 and CDR2 from the germline V gene are MNHEY and SMNVEV (reference sequence). The CDR3 loop is CASSFRTGRGMNTEAFF. CDR3 sequence (DNA): TGTGCCAGCAGTTTTCGGACAGGGAGGGGAATGAACACTGAAGCTTTCTTT.

This clone occurred once. The V gene is TRBV9, the J gene TRBJ2-7; 8 nucleotides align to TRBD2. The germline V gene encodes CDR1 SGDLS and CDR2 YYNGEE. With 4 bases clipped from V and 1 base from J, the junction kept 4 bases outside the gene matches. This CDR3 has 14 residues. CDR3: CASSLGLVSYEQYF. CDR3 nucleotide sequence: TGTGCCAGCAGCTTGGGACTAGTTTCCTACGAGCAGTACTTC.

This chain connects TRBV6-6 to TRBJ1-5, with a weak D call TRBD1 (5 bases). From germline, CDR1 is MNHNY and CDR2 SVGAGI (reference sequence). The CDR3 contains 16 residues. V lost 6 bases to trimming and J lost 4 bases, with 19 bases between them. The CDR3, as DNA: TGTGCCAGCAGCACTCCCTGGGGGGGGATGAATCAGCCCCAGCATTTT. This codes for CASSTPWGGMNQPQHF.

The chain is built from TRBV15 and TRBJ1-2; TRBD1 agrees at 12 bases. Germline trimming cut 1 base from V and 7 bases from J; bases unmatched to any gene: 1. CDR1 is LNHNV, CDR2 YYDKDF, per germline (reference sequence). This CDR3 has 14 residues. The CDR3 nucleotides read TGTGCCACCAGCAGAGGGGACAGGGGGCCTGGCTACACCTTC. Translation: CATSRGDRGPGYTF.

The sample holds a few counts of this clone. J is TRBJ2-5 and V is TRBV5-6, with 7 nucleotides matching TRBD2. Trimming took 5 bases from V and 5 from J; bases not matched to a gene: 3. Germline CDR1 reads SGHDT; CDR2 reads YYEEEE. This CDR3 has 12 residues. The CDR3 region is CASSWEGETQYF. The DNA of the CDR3 is TGTGCCAGCAGTTGGGAGGGGGAGACCCAGTACTTC.

The chain joins TRBV7-2 to TRBJ1-4, with D unclear. V was cut by 5 bases and J by 0 bases, with 7 bases left in between. CDR1 and CDR2 (germline): SGHTA, FQGNSA. CDR3 length equals 14 residues. In nucleotides, the CDR3 is TGTGCCAGCAGCCCCACGGCAACTAATGAAAAACTGTTTTTT. Its protein is CASSPTATNEKLFF. Combining the CDR3 with reference TRBV7-2 and TRBJ1-4 gives the whole variable domain GAGVSQSPSNKVTEKGKDVELRCDPISGHTALYWYRQSLGQGLEFLIYFQGNSAPDKSGLPSDRFSAERTGGSVSTLTIQRTQQEDSAVYLCASSPTATNEKLFFGSGTQLSVL.

This chain joins TRBV7-2 and TRBJ2-7, with a weak D call TRBD2 (6 bases). There are 15 residues in the CDR3. V gave up 0 bases and J gave up 3 bases, with 12 bases separating them. Germline V gene data show CDR1 as SGHTA and CDR2 as FQGNSA. Here the CDR3 DNA reads TGTGCCAGCAGCTTAGCCTTCAACGGGGGCTACGAGCAGTACTTC. Translating it yields CASSLAFNGGYEQYF. The whole variable domain, remainder taken from reference TRBV7-2 and TRBJ2-7, is GAGVSQSPSNKVTEKGKDVELRCDPISGHTALYWYRQSLGQGLEFLIYFQGNSAPDKSGLPSDRFSAERTGGSVSTLTIQRTQQEDSAVYLCASSLAFNGGYEQYFGPGTRLTVT.

The V and J genes are TRBV4-3 and TRBJ2-3, with TRBD2 identical over 7 bases. Germline V CDR1 and CDR2: LGHNA, YSLEER. The V segment lost 3 bases and the J segment 0 bases; nucleotides outside the gene matches: 6. This CDR3 is 16 amino acids long. The CDR3 DNA reads TGCGCCAGCAGCCAGGAACTAGCGACTAGCACAGATACGCAGTATTTT. Its protein is CASSQELATSTDTQYF.

J is TRBJ1-5 and V is TRBV19, with 7 bases that match TRBD1. This CDR3 is 17 amino acids long. Germline V gene lookup returns CDR1 LNHDA and CDR2 SQIVND (reference sequence). Trimming removed 3 bases from V and 3 bases from J; junction bases left unmatched: 11. The DNA of the CDR3 is TGTGCCAGTAGTATTCGTGGGGACAGACAATACAATCAGCCCCAGCATTTT. Translating it yields CASSIRGDRQYNQPQHF.

J is TRBJ1-1 and V is TRBV11-3; 12 positions agree with TRBD1. Losses at the gene ends were 9 bases for V and 0 bases for J; bases not matched to a gene: 5. This CDR3 is built from 15 residues. The germline gives CDR1 SGHNT, CDR2 YENEEA. The CDR3 DNA follows: TGTGCCAGGGGGGGGACAGGGGGCATGAACACTGAAGCTTTCTTT. It specifies CARGGTGGMNTEAFF.

J is TRBJ2-7 and V is TRBV19; D is undetermined. The V end lost 5 bases, the J end lost 6 bases, and 17 bases lay between the germline ends. CDR3 size: 14 residues. Germline V gene lookup returns CDR1 LNHDA and CDR2 SQIVND (reference sequence). The CDR3 is CASSASPRFGEQYF. Written as DNA, the CDR3 is TGTGCCAGTAGTGCCTCGCCCAGGTTCGGCGAGCAGTACTTC. The full variable domain, completed using reference TRBV19 and TRBJ2-7, is DGGITQSPKYLFRKEGQNVTLSCEQNLNHDAMYWYRQDPGQGLRLIYYSQIVNDFQKGDIAEGYSVSREKKESFPLTVTSAQKNPTAFYLCASSASPRFGEQYFGPGTRLTVT.

The genes are TRBV10-3 and TRBJ1-2, with TRBD1 identical over 10 bases. The trim removed 4 bases at V and 6 bases at J, leaving 14 bases unmatched. CDR3 length equals 17 residues. Germline assignment: CDR1 ENHRY and CDR2 SYGVKD. CDR3 in amino acids: CAISGGDRGHGRNGYTF. The CDR3 nucleotides read TGTGCCATCAGTGGGGGAGACAGGGGGCACGGGAGGAATGGCTACACCTTC.

The chain combines TRBV19 with TRBJ2-1, with a weak D call TRBD2 (5 bases). The V end lost 1 base, the J end lost 7 bases, and 14 bases lay between the germline ends. CDR3 length: 15 residues. Germline CDR1 is LNHDA and CDR2 is SQIVND (reference sequence). CDR3 residues: CASSIGPGVLNEQFF. CDR3 DNA: TGTGCCAGTAGTATAGGTCCCGGGGTATTAAATGAGCAGTTCTTC. Based on the CDR3 plus reference TRBV19 and TRBJ2-1, the full variable domain is DGGITQSPKYLFRKEGQNVTLSCEQNLNHDAMYWYRQDPGQGLRLIYYSQIVNDFQKGDIAEGYSVSREKKESFPLTVTSAQKNPTAFYLCASSIGPGVLNEQFFGPGTRLTVL.

The V gene is TRBV6-5, the J gene TRBJ2-5, with D possibly being TRBD1 (5 bases). Per germline, CDR1 MNHEY and CDR2 SVGAGI. Trimming shortened V by 5 bases and J by 5 bases, and 15 bases separated the two germline ends. The CDR3 extends over 14 amino acids. As DNA, the CDR3 is TGTGCCAGCAGTGACAGCACCCTGGGGGAGACCCAGTACTTC. Its protein is CASSDSTLGETQYF.

The V call is TRBV5-5, the J call TRBJ2-5; 11 positions match TRBD1. This CDR3 has 16 amino acids. V trimming: 3 bases; J trimming: 3 bases; junction bases outside the gene matches: 7. Per germline, CDR1 SGHKS and CDR2 YYEKEE (reference sequence). The CDR3 coding sequence is TGTGCCAGCAGCTCACCCGGGACAGGGGGTAAAGAGACCCAGTACTTC. It translates to CASSSPGTGGKETQYF.

This chain joins TRBV6-6 and TRBJ1-2, with D maybe TRBD1 (6 bases). Trimming removed 8 bases from V and 6 bases from J, with 16 bases in between. The germline CDR1 and CDR2 sequences are MNHNY and SVGAGI (reference sequence). The CDR3 sequence is 13 residues long. The CDR3 DNA follows: TGTGCCAGCCGGGAACGGACAGAACATGGCTACACCTTC. Residues: CASRERTEHGYTF.

In its sample, this clone was seen once. The V and J genes are TRBV5-6 and TRBJ1-1, with 7 nucleotides matching TRBD1. With 4 bases clipped from V and 9 bases from J, the junction kept 12 bases outside the gene matches. There are 14 residues in the CDR3. Germline V CDR1 and CDR2: SGHDT, YYEEEE. CDR3 residues: CASSPDPTGTQAFF. The CDR3 DNA reads as TGTGCCAGCAGCCCTGACCCGACAGGGACCCAAGCTTTCTTT.

The table lists this clone with a count of one. The V call is TRBV12-5, the J call TRBJ2-2, with TRBD2 identical over 8 bases. With V trimmed by 5 bases and J by 0 bases, 8 bases remained unmatched. This CDR3 has 17 amino acids. Per the germline V gene, CDR1 is LGHNT and CDR2 is FRNRAP. As DNA, the CDR3 is TGTGCTAGTGGTCCGCTACGGGGGGGTTCGAACACCGGGGAGCTGTTTTTT. Translation gives CASGPLRGGSNTGELFF.

The V call is TRBV19, the J call TRBJ2-3, with 7 bases aligning to TRBD2. The length of the CDR3 is 16 residues. Germline CDR1 and CDR2: LNHDA and SQIVND (reference sequence). The trim removed 3 bases at V and 8 bases at J, leaving 14 bases unmatched. The CDR3 region is CASSIGAGEAAGTQYF. The CDR3 nucleotides are TGTGCCAGTAGTATCGGTGCGGGGGAGGCCGCAGGTACGCAGTATTTT.

V usage is TRBV4-2 and J usage is TRBJ2-1, with unresolved D. This CDR3 spans 15 amino acids. CDR1 LGHNA and CDR2 YNFKEQ come from the germline V gene. V dropped 0 bases and J dropped 4 bases, with 10 bases sitting between them. CDR3 sequence reads: CASSQDTGSYNEQFF. CDR3 sequence (DNA): TGTGCCAGCAGCCAAGACACGGGTAGTTACAATGAGCAGTTCTTC.

This clone showed up just once. DNA of the CDR3: TGCAGCGCCCAGACCCGGGGGGCGAGCACAGATACGCAGTATTTT. Translated, it gives CSAQTRGASTDTQYF. The rearrangement uses TRBV29-1 and TRBJ2-3, with a weak D call TRBD2 (7 bases). The CDR3 length is 15 residues. Germline CDR1 and CDR2: SQVTM and ANQGSEA. Trimming took 7 bases from V and 0 from J, leaving 17 bases between them.

The chain combines TRBV7-9 with TRBJ1-1, with a weak D call TRBD1 (6 bases). The CDR3 runs to 16 residues. The V gene's germline CDR1 is SEHNR and CDR2 FQNEAQ (reference sequence). The germline V and J ends were trimmed by 4 bases and 3 bases, with 18 bases remaining between them. The CDR3 protein is CASSSPSGGADTEAFF. For the CDR3, the DNA is TGTGCCAGCAGCTCCCCATCGGGGGGCGCGGACACTGAAGCTTTCTTT.